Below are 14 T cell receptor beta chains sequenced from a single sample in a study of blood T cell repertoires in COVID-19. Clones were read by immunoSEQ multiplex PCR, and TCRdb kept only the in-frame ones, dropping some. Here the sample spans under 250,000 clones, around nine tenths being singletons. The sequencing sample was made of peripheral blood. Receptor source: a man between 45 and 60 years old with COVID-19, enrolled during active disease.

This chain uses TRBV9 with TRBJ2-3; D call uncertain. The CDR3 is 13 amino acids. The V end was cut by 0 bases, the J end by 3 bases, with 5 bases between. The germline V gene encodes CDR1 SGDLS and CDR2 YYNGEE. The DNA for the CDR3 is TGTGCCAGCAGCGTAGGGAGTACAGATACGCAGTATTTT. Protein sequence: CASSVGSTDTQYF.

CDR3 nucleotides: TGTGCCAGCAGTTACTCGATACAGGGGGGAGAGACCCAGTACTTC. It encodes CASSYSIQGGETQYF. V usage is TRBV6-5 and J usage is TRBJ2-5; 8 bases align to TRBD1. Germline CDR1 reads MNHEY; CDR2 reads SVGAGI. Trimming at V came to 0 bases and at J to 4 bases, leaving 4 bases not matched to a gene. This CDR3 region has 15 residues.

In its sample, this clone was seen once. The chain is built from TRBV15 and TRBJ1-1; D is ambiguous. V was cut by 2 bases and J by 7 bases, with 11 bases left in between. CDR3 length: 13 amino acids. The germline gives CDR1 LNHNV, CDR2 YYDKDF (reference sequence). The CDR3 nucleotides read TGTGCCACCAGCAGACTCGAATACTATGAAGCTTTCTTT. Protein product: CATSRLEYYEAFF.

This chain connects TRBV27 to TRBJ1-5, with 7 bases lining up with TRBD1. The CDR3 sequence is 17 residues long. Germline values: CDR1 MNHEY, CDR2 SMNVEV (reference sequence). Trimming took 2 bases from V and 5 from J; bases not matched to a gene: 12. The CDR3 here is CASSLKGSRGDHQPQHF. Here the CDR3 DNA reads TGTGCCAGCAGTTTAAAGGGGTCCAGGGGGGATCATCAGCCCCAGCATTTT.

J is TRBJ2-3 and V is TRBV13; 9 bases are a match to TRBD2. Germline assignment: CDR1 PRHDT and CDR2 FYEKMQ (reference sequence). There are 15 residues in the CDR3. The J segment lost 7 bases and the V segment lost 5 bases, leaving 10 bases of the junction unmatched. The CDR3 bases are TGTGCCAGCAGCCCCCGGGGCGGGGGGGTTAATACGCAGTATTTT. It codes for CASSPRGGGVNTQYF.

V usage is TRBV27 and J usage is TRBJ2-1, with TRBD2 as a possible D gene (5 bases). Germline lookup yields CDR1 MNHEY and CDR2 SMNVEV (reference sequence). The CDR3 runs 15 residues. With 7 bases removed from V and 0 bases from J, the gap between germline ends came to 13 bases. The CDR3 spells CASTEDWSSYNEQFF. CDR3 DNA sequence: TGTGCCAGCACCGAGGACTGGAGCTCCTACAATGAGCAGTTCTTC.

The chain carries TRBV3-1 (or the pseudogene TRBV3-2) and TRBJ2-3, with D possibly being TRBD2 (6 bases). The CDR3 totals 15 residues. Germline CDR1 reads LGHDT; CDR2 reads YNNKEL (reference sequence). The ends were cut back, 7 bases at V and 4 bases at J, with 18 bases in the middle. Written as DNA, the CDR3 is TGTGCCAGCAACCCGACTAGTGGGGGTCCAGATACGCAGTATTTT. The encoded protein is CASNPTSGGPDTQYF.

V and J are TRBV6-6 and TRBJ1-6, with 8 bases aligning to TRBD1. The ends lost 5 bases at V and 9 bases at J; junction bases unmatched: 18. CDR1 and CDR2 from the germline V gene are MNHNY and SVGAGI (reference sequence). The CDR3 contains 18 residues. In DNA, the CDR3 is TGTGCCAGCAGTCGGCCCCGACTCCTGACAGGGGCGTCTTCACCCCTCCACTTT. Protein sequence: CASSRPRLLTGASSPLHF.

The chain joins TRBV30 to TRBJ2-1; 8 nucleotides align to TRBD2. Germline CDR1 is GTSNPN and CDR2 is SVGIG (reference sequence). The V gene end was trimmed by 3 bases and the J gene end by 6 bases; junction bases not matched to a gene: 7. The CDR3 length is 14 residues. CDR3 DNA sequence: TGTGCCTGGAGCCCGGGAGGGTCCCTCAATGAGCAGTTCTTC. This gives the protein CAWSPGGSLNEQFF.

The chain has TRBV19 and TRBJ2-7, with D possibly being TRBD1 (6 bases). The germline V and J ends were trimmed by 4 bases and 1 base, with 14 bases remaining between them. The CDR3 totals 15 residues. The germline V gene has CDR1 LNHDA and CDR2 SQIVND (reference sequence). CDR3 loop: CASSRSSGDSYEQYF. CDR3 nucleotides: TGTGCCAGTAGTAGATCGTCAGGGGATTCCTACGAGCAGTACTTC. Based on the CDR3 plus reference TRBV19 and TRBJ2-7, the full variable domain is DGGITQSPKYLFRKEGQNVTLSCEQNLNHDAMYWYRQDPGQGLRLIYYSQIVNDFQKGDIAEGYSVSREKKESFPLTVTSAQKNPTAFYLCASSRSSGDSYEQYFGPGTRLTVT.

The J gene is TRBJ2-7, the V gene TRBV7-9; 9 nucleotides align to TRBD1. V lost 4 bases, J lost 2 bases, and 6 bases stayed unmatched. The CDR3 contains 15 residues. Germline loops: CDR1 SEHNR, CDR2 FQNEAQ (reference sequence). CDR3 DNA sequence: TGTGCCAGCAGCTCCCGGGACAGGGCAGCCTACGAGCAGTACTTC. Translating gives CASSSRDRAAYEQYF.

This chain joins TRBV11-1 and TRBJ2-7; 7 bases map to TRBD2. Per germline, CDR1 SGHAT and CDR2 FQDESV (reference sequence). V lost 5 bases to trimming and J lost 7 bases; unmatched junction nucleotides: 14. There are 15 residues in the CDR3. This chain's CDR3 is CASSRDGRRLEEQYF. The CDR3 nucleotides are TGTGCCAGCAGCCGCGACGGGAGGAGGTTAGAGGAGCAGTACTTC.

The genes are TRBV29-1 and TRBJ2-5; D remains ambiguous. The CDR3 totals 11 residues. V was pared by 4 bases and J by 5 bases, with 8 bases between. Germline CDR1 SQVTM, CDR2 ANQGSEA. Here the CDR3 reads CSVGALETQYF. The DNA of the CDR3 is TGCAGCGTTGGGGCGCTGGAGACCCAGTACTTC.

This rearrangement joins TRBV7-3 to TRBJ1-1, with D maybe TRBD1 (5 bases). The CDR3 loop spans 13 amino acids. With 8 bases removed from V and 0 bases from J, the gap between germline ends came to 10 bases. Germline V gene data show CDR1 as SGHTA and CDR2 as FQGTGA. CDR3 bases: TGTGCCAGCTCCGAGACAGTGAACACTGAAGCTTTCTTT. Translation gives CASSETVNTEAFF.